This TCR beta chain is from a study of blood T cell repertoires in COVID-19 (dated by TCRdb to the early 2020s). Regarding the study in general: Samples covering the acute and convalescent phases of COVID-19 were provided by collaborators in the United States, Italy and Spain. The prospective study material was composed of cDNA or gDNA derived from T cells, B-cell-depleted T cells, or PBMCs. Deeply sampled blood TCRbeta repertoires from subjects exposed to, actively infected with, or recovered from COVID-19 were included in the dataset. The repertoires were made available in a free public database intended to serve as a resource for research on the immune response to SARS-CoV-2. Samples came from the ongoing ImmuneRACE study (first 160 participants) plus 1,254 subjects from 6 global collaborators. The sample metadata nearly always contained a de-identified subject ID, COVID-19 status, age in years and sex. Where HLA class I and class II types were available, the types were taken from metadata supplied by the sample provider, not from assay-based typing.

CDR1 MNHEY and CDR2 SMNVEV were looked up in the germline V gene (reference sequence). The CDR3, from cysteine to phenylalanine, totals 15 residues. Just CDR3 DNA is preserved here, 45 bases in frame from base 1. V is clipped by 7 bases and J by 3 bases, and the sequence between their germline boundaries is 15 bases long. The immunoSEQ Assay, a bias-controlled multiplex PCR, was used to amplify TCRbeta CDR3 regions from genomic DNA. In the paper's pipeline: Within the assay, amplification of reference gene primers was used to estimate how many nucleated cells each sample contained. To quantify the absolute abundance of each unique TCRbeta CDR3 rearrangement, sequence reads were collapsed and filtered. Productive Simpson clonality was computed per sample as the square root of Simpson's diversity index over productive rearrangements. TCRdb limited this immuneACCESS table to in-frame rearrangements with V and J called. A share of clones is missing; checked studies link under half to unresolved V genes, and the rest is unexplained. V and J calls and clone size are as listed in that table; D and trimming were resolved from the DNA. A total of more than 95,000 clones appear in this sample, approximately 90% of them only once. The top ten constitute 2.1% of the sample.

For this clone: No antigen is known for it. No base quality values were provided; no much bigger clone lies one nucleotide off.

The paper's findings and limits, for the study overall: How much clinical and demographic metadata was included differed by source and by participant, and the metadata was provided uncurated.

At one collaborating source in Seattle, patients were enrolled during active infection and were followed longitudinally through the course of disease. Whole blood was collected in K2EDTA tubes by collaborating institutions according to the institutions' own protocols. For TCRbeta analysis, collaborator samples were shipped as frozen whole blood, as isolated PBMCs, or as DNA extracted from either sample type. The chain was built from TRBV27 and TRBJ2-2; TRBD2 could be the D gene, as 7 bases match. Sequenced material: peripheral blood. This receptor was taken from a man in his fifties or sixties with COVID-19, enrolled during active disease. The DNA is TGTGCCAGCAAACTCCGGGGGGCGGACACCGGGGAGCTGTTTTTT. Protein translation: CASKLRGADTGELFF.